This record looks at one T cell receptor (beta chain) sequence and its context. What it recognizes is unknown. Profiling relied on immunoSEQ multiplex PCR, and the TCRdb table lists in-frame clones only, not all of them. Of under 1,900,000 clones listed, approximately 98.5% are singletons. Donors were healthy HIV-negative adults without recently reported acute infections or vaccinations. CDR3 length: 15 residues. Trimming took off 2 bases at V and 4 bases at J, with 11 bases between the two ends. Germline V CDR1 and CDR2: KGHSH, LQKENI. These data belong to a study of shared clonotypes between healthy human individuals. The wider study: The donor group consisted of two women and three men, aged 18 to 49. Study-level findings and limits: A generally larger estimated richness was seen in naive subsets than in memory subsets.

Sequencing was performed on naive CD4+ T cells sorted from blood. The subset was: CD45RA+ positively selected. This chain links TRBV18 with TRBJ2-2; D perhaps matches TRBD1 (6 bases). This receptor was obtained from a man aged 25 to 40 in good health. The CDR3 coding sequence is TGTGCCAGCTCACCAGGCCAGGGGATCACCGGGGAGCTGTTTTTT. Protein: CASSPGQGITGELFF. Drawing the rest from reference TRBV18 and TRBJ2-2, the complete variable domain is NAGVMQNPRHLVRRRGQEARLRCSPMKGHSHVYWYRQLPEEGLKFMVYLQKENIIDESGMPKERFSAEFPKEGPSILRIQQVVRGDSAAYFCASSPGQGITGELFFGEGSRLTVL.